The next 8 T cell receptor beta chains were all read from a single sample in a study of control samples from healthy donors and cancer patients. TCRdb's copy holds only in-frame clones and misses some; the assay was immunoSEQ multiplex PCR. The sample holds some 130,000 clones, approximately 90% seen once. Sequencing used blood. The receptors were gathered from a woman aged 30 to 39 in good health.

The rearrangement links TRBV6-5 to TRBJ2-3; D is possibly TRBD2 (5 bases). The CDR3 totals 13 residues. CDR1 is MNHEY, CDR2 SVGAGI, per germline. V was trimmed by 4 bases and J by 1 base, leaving 6 bases between them. In nucleotides, the CDR3 is TGTGCCAGCAGTTCGCGGGGCACAGATACGCAGTATTTT. This sequence encodes CASSSRGTDTQYF.

The CDR3 coding sequence is TGTGCCAGCAGCCACGCCCAGGGACAGGAAAACTCACCCCTCCACTTT. Its protein is CASSHAQGQENSPLHF. The J gene is TRBJ1-6, the V gene TRBV4-2, with 8 positions matching TRBD1. Germline V gives CDR1 LGHNA, CDR2 YNFKEQ. Trimming took 3 bases from V and 10 from J; bases not matched to a gene: 11. There are 16 residues in the CDR3.

This clone was recorded many times. The chain couples TRBV29-1 to TRBJ2-2; 8 bases map to TRBD2. The CDR3 covers 15 residues. After removal of 7 bases from V and 1 base from J, the junction contained 8 bases not matched to a gene. Germline V gene data show CDR1 as SQVTM and CDR2 as ANQGSEA. Here the CDR3 reads CSARGLAENTGELFF. In DNA form, the CDR3 reads TGCAGCGCCAGAGGACTAGCCGAGAACACCGGGGAGCTGTTTTTT.

The chain links TRBV7-8 to TRBJ2-7; D possibly matches TRBD1 or TRBD2 (5 bases each). The CDR3 extends over 14 amino acids. Germline CDR1 is SGHVS and CDR2 is FQNEAQ. Trimming removed 4 bases at V and 6 bases at J, with 16 bases between. The CDR3 loop is CASSSRGQGTEQYF. The DNA for the CDR3 is TGTGCCAGCAGCTCCCGGGGTCAGGGAACCGAGCAGTACTTC.

This clone was seen a single time. The sample has other DNA sequences that encode this CDR3 too. The chain links TRBV5-1 to TRBJ2-5; D is undetermined. CDR1 and CDR2 from the germline V gene are SGHRS and YFSETQ. V was cut by 0 bases and J by 5 bases, with 5 bases left in between. The CDR3 is made up of 12 amino acids. The CDR3 here is CASSLVGETQYF. The CDR3 nucleotides are TGCGCCAGCAGCTTGGTCGGGGAGACCCAGTACTTC.

This clone was found once. The chain carries TRBV28 and TRBJ1-4; possible D gene TRBD1, 5 bases. The CDR3 length is 15 residues. Trimming took 3 bases from V and 8 from J, leaving 16 bases between them. CDR1 MDHEN and CDR2 SYDVKM come from the germline V gene. This chain's CDR3 is CASSLAGSGWEKLFF. CDR3 nucleotide sequence: TGTGCCAGCAGTTTGGCAGGGTCGGGATGGGAAAAACTGTTTTTT.

This sequence joins TRBV10-3 and TRBJ2-2; D is unclear. V was pared by 11 bases and J by 1 base, with 11 bases between. The CDR3 extends over 13 amino acids. CDR1 ENHRY and CDR2 SYGVKD come from the germline V gene. CDR3 protein: CAAQAENTGELFF. The DNA of the CDR3 is TGTGCCGCCCAGGCAGAGAACACCGGGGAGCTGTTTTTT.

The rearrangement links TRBV6-4 to TRBJ2-1; no firm D call. Germline CDR1 reads MRHNA; CDR2 reads SNTAGT. The CDR3 totals 14 residues. Trimming removed 2 bases at V and 4 bases at J, with 9 bases between. CDR3 nucleotides: TGTGCCAGCAGTGACACTCTAGATTACAATGAGCAGTTCTTC. The encoded protein is CASSDTLDYNEQFF.